These 8 T cell receptor beta chains came from one sample sequenced in a study of CD8+CD57+ T cells in acquired aplastic anemia. By flow cytometry, patients selected for sequencing had shown an expansion of CD8+CD57+ cells. Genomic DNA constituted the template upon which TCR beta VDJ and CDR3 profiling was performed. Each CDR3 protein gets one entry after TCRdb re-called the reads with MiXCR. The sample shows some 170,000 distinct CDR3 sequences, less than 60% of them seen only once. Sequencing used sorted CD4+, CD8+, or CD8+CD57+ T cells (not recorded which) from PBMCs. These receptor sequences come from a human donor with aplastic anemia.

V and J are TRBV24-1 and TRBJ2-2, with 7 bases lining up with TRBD1. The CDR3 contains 14 residues. J gave up 4 bases and V 4 bases, and 2 bases lay outside the gene matches. CDR1 KGHDR and CDR2 SFDVKD come from the germline V gene. In DNA form, the CDR3 reads TGTGCCACCAGTGACGGGACAGCCACCGGGGAGCTGTTTTTT. Its translation is CATSDGTATGELFF.

The table lists this clonotype with a count of one. The chain uses TRBV14 and TRBJ2-7; D may match TRBD1 or TRBD2 (5 bases each). The CDR3 contains 15 residues. Between the trimmed V and J ends, which lost 4 bases and 2 bases, there was a span of 15 bases. Germline V gene lookup returns CDR1 SGHDN and CDR2 FVKESK. In DNA form, the CDR3 reads TGTGCCAGCAGCCCGCGTGAGGGGACCGCCTACGAGCAGTACTTC. Amino acids: CASSPREGTAYEQYF.

About this clonotype itself: Just one base apart from a much larger clone, this may be a read error. The V and J genes are TRBV5-4 and TRBJ1-3; D is uncertain. The length of the CDR3 is 14 residues. Germline V gene data show CDR1 as SGHNT and CDR2 as YYREEE (reference sequence). CDR3 protein: CASSLVGPGSTIYF. CDR3 bases: TGTGCCAGCAGCTTGGTCGGGCCTGGAAGCACCATATATTTT.

This clonotype was seen more than once but under ten times. The chain links TRBV6-2 or TRBV6-3 to TRBJ2-7; 9 nucleotides agree with TRBD1. Trimming at V came to 4 bases and at J to 13 bases, leaving 14 bases not matched to a gene. CDR1 is MNHEY and CDR2 is SVGEGT in the germline V gene. The CDR3 is 14 residues long. CDR3 DNA sequence: TGTGCCAGCAGTTGCGGGACAGGGCCAGCCGTTCCCTACTTC. Its protein product is CASSCGTGPAVPYF.

V is TRBV5-1 and J is TRBJ2-3; D is uncertain. The V end lost 0 bases, the J end lost 2 bases, and 10 bases lay between the germline ends. CDR3 length equals 15 residues. Per germline, CDR1 SGHRS and CDR2 YFSETQ. The CDR3, as DNA: TGCGCCAGCAGCTTGGCGAGAAAAAACACAGATACGCAGTATTTT. Translated: CASSLARKNTDTQYF.

This clonotype was seen only a few times. The chain has TRBV10-3 and TRBJ2-5; possibly TRBD1 for D (5 bases). Germline values: CDR1 ENHRY, CDR2 SYGVKD. V was pared by 8 bases and J by 1 base, with 14 bases between. The CDR3 is 14 residues long. The CDR3 DNA follows: TGTGCCATCGCCGAAGGGGTTGCCCAAGAGACCCAGTACTTC. Translating it yields CAIAEGVAQETQYF.

The chain recombines TRBV15 with TRBJ1-2; D is ambiguous. This CDR3 spans 13 amino acids. V lost 1 base, J lost 8 bases, and 11 bases lay in between. Germline V lookup: CDR1 LNHNV, CDR2 YYDKDF (reference sequence). The chain's CDR3 is CATSRVEGPGYTF. For the CDR3, the DNA is TGTGCCACCAGCAGAGTGGAAGGTCCCGGCTACACCTTC. Filled out from reference TRBV15 and TRBJ1-2, the complete variable domain reads DAMVIQNPRYQVTQFGKPVTLSCSQTLNHNVMYWYQQKSSQAPKLLFHYYDKDFNNEADTPDNFQSRRPNTSFCFLDIRSPGLGDTAMYLCATSRVEGPGYTFGSGTRLTVV.

This clonotype has just a few counts. The chain joins TRBV19 to TRBJ1-2, with 8 bases aligning to TRBD1. Germline CDR1 and CDR2: LNHDA and SQIVND (reference sequence). The trim removed 1 base at V and 4 bases at J, leaving 2 bases unmatched. The CDR3 is made up of 14 amino acids. The CDR3 DNA sequence: TGTGCCAGTAGTATAGGGGGACAGGTCTATGGCTACACCTTC. This codes for CASSIGGQVYGYTF.